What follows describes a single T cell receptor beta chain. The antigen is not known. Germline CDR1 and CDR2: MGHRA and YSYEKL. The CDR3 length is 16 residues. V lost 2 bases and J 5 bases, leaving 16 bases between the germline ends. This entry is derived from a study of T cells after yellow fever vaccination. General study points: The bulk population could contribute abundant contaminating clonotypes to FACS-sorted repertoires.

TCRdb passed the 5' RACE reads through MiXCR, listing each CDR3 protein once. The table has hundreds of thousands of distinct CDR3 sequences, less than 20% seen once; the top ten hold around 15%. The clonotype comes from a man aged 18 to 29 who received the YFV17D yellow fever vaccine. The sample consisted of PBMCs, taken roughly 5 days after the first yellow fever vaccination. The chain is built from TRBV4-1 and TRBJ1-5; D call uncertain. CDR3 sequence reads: CASSQLPPGADQPQHF. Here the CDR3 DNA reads TGCGCCAGCAGCCAACTCCCACCAGGTGCGGATCAGCCCCAGCATTTT.